The next 2 T cell receptor beta chains were all read from a single sample in a study of Graves' ophthalmopathy and Graves' hyperthyroidism. The sequenced template was RNA, covering the TCR beta CDR3 region. The workflow started with a first-round RT-PCR run with HTBI primers and then moved on to a second-round multiplex PCR. TCRdb independently ran MiXCR on the multiplex PCR reads; one entry per CDR3 protein. Of 170,000 or so distinct CDR3 sequences listed, 35% to 50% are singletons. Sequencing was performed on peripheral blood. The receptors originated from a man in his thirties or forties with Graves' ophthalmopathy.

The chain carries TRBV7-9 and TRBJ1-6; 12 nucleotides line up with TRBD1. The CDR3 is 18 residues long. The germline V gene has CDR1 SEHNR and CDR2 FQNEAQ (reference sequence). J gave up 7 bases and V 3 bases, and 10 bases lay outside the gene matches. This chain's CDR3 is CASSLRGDRGQGNSPLHF. Here the CDR3 DNA reads TGTGCCAGCAGCTTGAGGGGGGACAGGGGGCAAGGAAATTCACCCCTCCACTTT.

This clonotype has a count of ten or more. This sequence joins TRBV11-2 and TRBJ2-5; 9 bases are shared with TRBD2. Trimming at V came to 4 bases and at J to 8 bases, leaving 20 bases not matched to a gene. The CDR3 has 18 residues. CDR1 SGHAT and CDR2 FQNNGV come from the germline V gene. In DNA form, the CDR3 reads TGTGCCAGCAGCTCCTACTCCGGGACTAGCAGCCTACAAGGAACCCAGTACTTC. This gives the protein CASSSYSGTSSLQGTQYF.